This T cell receptor beta chain emerged from a study of pediatric ulcerative colitis. V was shortened by 1 base and J by 7 bases, with 7 bases between the two germline ends. The V gene's germline CDR1 is GTSNPN and CDR2 SVGIG (reference sequence). The CDR3 extends over 11 amino acids. Here immunoSEQ multiplex PCR was the method, and the copy in TCRdb shows in-frame clones only, minus some. The table lists around 64,000 clones, about 80% of them singletons. The receptor was isolated from a boy aged 5-17 years with moderate ulcerative colitis. The chain carries TRBV30 and TRBJ1-1; D gene ambiguous. Sequencing was carried out using blood. This chain's CDR3 is CAWSAQYEAFF. The CDR3 region has the DNA TGTGCCTGGAGTGCACAATATGAAGCTTTCTTT.